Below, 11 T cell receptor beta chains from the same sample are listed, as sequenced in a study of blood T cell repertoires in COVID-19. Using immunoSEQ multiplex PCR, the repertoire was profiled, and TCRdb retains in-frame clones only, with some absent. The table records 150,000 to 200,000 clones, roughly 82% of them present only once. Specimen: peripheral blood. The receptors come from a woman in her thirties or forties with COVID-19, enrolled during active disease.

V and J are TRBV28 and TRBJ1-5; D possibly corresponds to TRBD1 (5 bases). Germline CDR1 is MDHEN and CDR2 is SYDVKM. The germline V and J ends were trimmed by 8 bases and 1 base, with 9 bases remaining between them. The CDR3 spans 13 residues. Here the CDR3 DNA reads TGTGCCAGCCAGGGTCGAAGCAATCAGCCCCAGCATTTT. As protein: CASQGRSNQPQHF.

The CDR3 protein is CASSLSGLPTTDTQYF. DNA of the CDR3: TGTGCCAGCAGTTTATCGGGACTTCCTACCACAGATACGCAGTATTTT. This chain links TRBV27 with TRBJ2-3, with TRBD2 as a possible D gene (6 bases). Deletions cut 0 bases from V and 2 bases from J, with 12 bases between. CDR3 size: 16 residues. CDR1 MNHEY and CDR2 SMNVEV come from the germline V gene (reference sequence).

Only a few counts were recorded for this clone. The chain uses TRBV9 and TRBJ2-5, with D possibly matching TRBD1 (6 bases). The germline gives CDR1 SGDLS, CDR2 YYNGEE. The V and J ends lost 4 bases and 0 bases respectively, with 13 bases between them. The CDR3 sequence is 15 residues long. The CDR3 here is CASSPQGRYQETQYF. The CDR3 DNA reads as TGTGCCAGCAGCCCCCAGGGGCGGTACCAAGAGACCCAGTACTTC.

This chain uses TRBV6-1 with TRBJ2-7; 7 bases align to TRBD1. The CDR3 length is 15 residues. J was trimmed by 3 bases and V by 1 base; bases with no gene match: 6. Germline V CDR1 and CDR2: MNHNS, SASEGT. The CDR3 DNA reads TGTGCCAGCAGTGAAGACCGGGACAGCCTCTACGAGCAGTACGTC. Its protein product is CASSEDRDSLYEQYV.

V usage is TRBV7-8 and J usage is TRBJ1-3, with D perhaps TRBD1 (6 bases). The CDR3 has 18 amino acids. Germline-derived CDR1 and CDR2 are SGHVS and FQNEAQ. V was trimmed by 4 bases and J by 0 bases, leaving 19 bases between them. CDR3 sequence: CASSSTGWGPNSGNTIYF. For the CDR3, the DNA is TGTGCCAGCAGCTCGACGGGTTGGGGGCCGAACTCTGGAAACACCATATATTTT.

The CDR3 loop is CASSRDRSYEQYV. The CDR3 nucleotides are TGTGCCAGCAGTCGGGACAGGAGCTACGAGCAGTACGTC. The chain carries TRBV6-5 and TRBJ2-7; TRBD1 matches 8 bases. From germline, CDR1 is MNHEY and CDR2 SVGAGI. The trim removed 5 bases at V and 3 bases at J, leaving 3 bases unmatched. This CDR3 has 13 amino acids.

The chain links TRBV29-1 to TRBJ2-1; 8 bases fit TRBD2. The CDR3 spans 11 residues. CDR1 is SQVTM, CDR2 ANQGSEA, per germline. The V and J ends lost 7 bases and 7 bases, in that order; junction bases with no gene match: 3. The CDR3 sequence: CSALADNEQFF. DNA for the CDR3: TGCAGCGCACTAGCGGATAATGAGCAGTTCTTC.

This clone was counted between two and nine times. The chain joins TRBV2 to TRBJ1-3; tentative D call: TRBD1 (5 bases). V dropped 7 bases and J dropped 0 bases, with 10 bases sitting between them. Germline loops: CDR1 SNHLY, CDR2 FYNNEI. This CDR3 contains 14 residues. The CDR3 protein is CASNPQGSGNTIYF. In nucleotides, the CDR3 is TGTGCCAGCAATCCCCAGGGCTCTGGAAACACCATATATTTT. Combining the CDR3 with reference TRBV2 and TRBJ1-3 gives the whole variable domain EPEVTQTPSHQVTQMGQEVILRCVPISNHLYFYWYRQILGQKVEFLVSFYNNEISEKSEIFDDQFSVERPDGSNFTLKIRSTKLEDSAMYFCASNPQGSGNTIYFGEGSWLTVV.

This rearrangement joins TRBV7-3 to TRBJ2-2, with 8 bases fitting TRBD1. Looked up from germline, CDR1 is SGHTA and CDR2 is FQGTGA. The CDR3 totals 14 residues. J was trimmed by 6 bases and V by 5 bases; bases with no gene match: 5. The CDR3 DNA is TGTGCCAGCAGCCCGACAGGGGTGGCCGGGGAGCTGTTTTTT. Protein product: CASSPTGVAGELFF.

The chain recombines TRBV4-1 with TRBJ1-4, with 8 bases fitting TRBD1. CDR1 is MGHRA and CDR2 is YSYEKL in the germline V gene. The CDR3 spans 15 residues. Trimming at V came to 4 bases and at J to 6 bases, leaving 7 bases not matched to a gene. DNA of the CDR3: TGCGCCAGCAGCCTAAGGACAGGGATAGATGAAAAACTGTTTTTT. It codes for CASSLRTGIDEKLFF.

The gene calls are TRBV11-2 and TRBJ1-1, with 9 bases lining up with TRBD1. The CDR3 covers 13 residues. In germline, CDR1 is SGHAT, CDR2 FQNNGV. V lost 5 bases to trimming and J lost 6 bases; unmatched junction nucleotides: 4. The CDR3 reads CASSIDRGSEAFF. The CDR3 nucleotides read TGTGCCAGCAGCATCGACAGGGGGTCTGAAGCTTTCTTT.